This T cell receptor (beta chain) is from a study of cytotoxic CD8 clonotypes in ibrutinib-treated CLL. Overall study context: Responses comprised approximately 24 partial and 2 complete; at median approximately six years, approximately 15 remained remitted and approximately twelve progressed. General study points: At baseline, clonality was higher than in age-matched healthy donors and correlated with CD8+ counts. Sampling times (in sustained-remission versus progressing patients) were not the same.

Researchers set a sequencing depth target of 1 in 200,000 to 1 in 1 million T cells. Assay used: immunoSEQ multiplex PCR; TCRdb lists only in-frame clones, some missing. This sample has about 120,000 clones; about 50% occur once, and the top ten carry around 37%. This clone was counted a few times. Its antigen is undetermined. V was cut by 0 bases and J by 8 bases, with 15 bases left in between. Germline V gene lookup returns CDR1 SGHRS and CDR2 YFSETQ. This CDR3 contains 15 residues. The clonotype originates from a human donor with chronic lymphocytic leukemia. Here the sequenced sample was PBMCs, taken after 24 months of ibrutinib treatment. The chain employs TRBV5-1 and TRBJ2-1; D uncertain. The CDR3 is CASSLAVGRRHEQFF. The CDR3 DNA follows: TGCGCCAGCAGCTTGGCCGTAGGCCGACGCCATGAGCAGTTCTTC. The variable domain in full, completed from reference TRBV5-1 and TRBJ2-1, reads KAGVTQTPRYLIKTRGQQVTLSCSPISGHRSVSWYQQTPGQGLQFLFEYFSETQRNKGNFPGRFSGRQFSNSRSEMNVSTLELGDSALYLCASSLAVGRRHEQFFGPGTRLTVL.